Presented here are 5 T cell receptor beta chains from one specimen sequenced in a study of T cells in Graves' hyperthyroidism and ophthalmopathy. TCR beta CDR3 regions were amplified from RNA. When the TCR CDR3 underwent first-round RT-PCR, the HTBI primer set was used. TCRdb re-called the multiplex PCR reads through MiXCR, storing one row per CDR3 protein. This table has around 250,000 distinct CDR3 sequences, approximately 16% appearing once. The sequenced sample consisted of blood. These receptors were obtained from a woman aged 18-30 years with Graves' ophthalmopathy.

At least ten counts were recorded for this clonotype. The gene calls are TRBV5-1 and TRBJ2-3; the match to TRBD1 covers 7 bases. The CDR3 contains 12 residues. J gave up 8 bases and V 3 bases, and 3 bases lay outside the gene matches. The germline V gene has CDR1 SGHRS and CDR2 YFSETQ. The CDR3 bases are TGCGCCAGCAGCTCGAGACAGGGTACGCAGTATTTT. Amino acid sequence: CASSSRQGTQYF.

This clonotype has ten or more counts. In nucleotides, the CDR3 is TGTGCCAGCAGTTACGCCGGACAGGGAGCCTATGGCTACACCTTC. Translation gives CASSYAGQGAYGYTF. This rearrangement joins TRBV6-6 to TRBJ1-2; TRBD1 matches 8 bases. J was trimmed by 4 bases and V by 2 bases; bases with no gene match: 6. CDR3 length equals 15 residues. Germline V gene sequence: CDR1 MNHNY, CDR2 SVGAGI (reference sequence).

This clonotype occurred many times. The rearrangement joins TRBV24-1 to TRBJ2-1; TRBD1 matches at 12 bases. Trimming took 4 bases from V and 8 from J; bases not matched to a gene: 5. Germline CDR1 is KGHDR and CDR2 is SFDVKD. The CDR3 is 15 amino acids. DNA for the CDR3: TGTGCCACCAGTGAGGGGGACAGGGGGCTGGATGAGCAGTTCTTC. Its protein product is CATSEGDRGLDEQFF.

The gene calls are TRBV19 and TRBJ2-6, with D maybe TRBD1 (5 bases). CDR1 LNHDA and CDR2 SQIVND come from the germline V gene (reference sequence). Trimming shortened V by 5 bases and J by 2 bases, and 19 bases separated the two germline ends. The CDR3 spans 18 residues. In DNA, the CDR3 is TGTGCCAGTAGTGAGACGGCTTGGGGCTTTACTGGGGCCAACGTCCTGACTTTC. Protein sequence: CASSETAWGFTGANVLTF.

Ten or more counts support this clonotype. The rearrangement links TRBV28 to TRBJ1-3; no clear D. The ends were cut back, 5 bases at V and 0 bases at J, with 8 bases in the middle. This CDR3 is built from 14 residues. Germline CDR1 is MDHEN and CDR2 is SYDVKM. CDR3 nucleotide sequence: TGTGCCAGCAGTACCGTTTACTCTGGAAACACCATATATTTT. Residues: CASSTVYSGNTIYF.